These 32 T cell receptor beta chains came from one sample sequenced in a study of response to subunit inactivated influenza vaccine. TCRdb analysed the RT-PCR reads with MiXCR anew, one entry per CDR3 protein. The sample consists of 500,000 or so distinct CDR3 sequences, about 15% of them appearing once. The input for sequencing was CD4+ T cells sorted from PBMCs, taken 23 to 25 months after vaccination. The receptors come from a man in his fifties or sixties who received an inactivated influenza vaccine.

This clonotype showed up just a few times. The chain is built from TRBV11-2 and TRBJ1-5; the match to TRBD1 covers 11 bases. Losses at the gene ends were 4 bases for V and 0 bases for J; bases not matched to a gene: 8. This CDR3 spans 18 amino acids. Germline V gene data show CDR1 as SGHAT and CDR2 as FQNNGV. The CDR3 nucleotides read TGTGCCAGCAGCTCCTGGACAGGGGGCCGCTATAGCAATCAGCCCCAGCATTTT. This encodes CASSSWTGGRYSNQPQHF.

In its sample, this clonotype was seen many times. CDR3 coding DNA: TGTGCCAGCAGTGGAACGAGGTCCTTCCAAGAGACCCAGTACTTC. Translated: CASSGTRSFQETQYF. The chain carries TRBV2 and TRBJ2-5; D gene uncertain. Trimming took off 4 bases at V and 1 base at J, with 13 bases between the two ends. The length of the CDR3 is 15 residues. Germline V gene sequence: CDR1 SNHLY, CDR2 FYNNEI.

This clonotype was detected only a few times. The chain carries TRBV20-1 and TRBJ2-1; 14 bases agree with TRBD2. The CDR3 is 14 residues long. V lost 6 bases and J lost 9; bases outside the gene matches: 7. Germline V gene data show CDR1 as DFQATT and CDR2 as SNEGSKA (reference sequence). The CDR3 DNA reads TGCAGTGCCCCGACTAGCGGGGGGGCCCTTGAGCAGTTCTTC. Translating gives CSAPTSGGALEQFF.

This clonotype was observed a handful of times. V gene TRBV7-2 combines with J gene TRBJ2-7, with no clear D. The germline gives CDR1 SGHTA, CDR2 FQGNSA. The CDR3 totals 15 residues. V was shortened by 1 base and J by 2 bases, with 12 bases between the two germline ends. The CDR3 loop is CASSLEAGPTYEQYF. CDR3 bases: TGTGCCAGCAGCTTAGAGGCAGGACCAACCTACGAGCAGTACTTC.

This sequence joins TRBV7-9 and TRBJ2-3, with D hard to call. The CDR3 sequence is 14 residues long. V was cut by 10 bases and J by 5 bases, with 19 bases left in between. In germline, CDR1 is SEHNR, CDR2 FQNEAQ (reference sequence). The CDR3 region has the DNA TGTGCCACACTATCTACCCCTCGTGGAGATACGCAGTATTTT. Translated: CATLSTPRGDTQYF.

This clonotype was counted between two and nine times. The V gene is TRBV5-1, the J gene TRBJ2-7; TRBD2 matches 7 bases. The junction had 6 bases not matched to a gene; V was cut back by 4 bases and J by 2 bases. Germline values: CDR1 SGHRS, CDR2 YFSETQ. The CDR3 is made up of 14 amino acids. Written as DNA, the CDR3 is TGCGCCAGCAGCACCACTAGCGCCGCCTACGAGCAGTACTTC. This codes for CASSTTSAAYEQYF.

This clonotype was observed a handful of times. This sequence joins TRBV5-1 and TRBJ2-2; TRBD2 aligns across 7 bases. V shed 3 bases and J 6 bases; nucleotides not matched to a gene: 2. The CDR3 runs 13 residues. From germline, CDR1 is SGHRS and CDR2 YFSETQ. DNA of the CDR3: TGCGCCAGCAGCTCCCGGGGGGCCGGGGAGCTGTTTTTT. Amino acids: CASSSRGAGELFF.

The rearrangement links TRBV12-3 or TRBV12-4 to TRBJ2-3; 14 bases line up with TRBD2. After removal of 2 bases from V and 5 bases from J, the junction contained 3 bases not matched to a gene. CDR3 length: 16 residues. The CDR3 sequence: CASSLRLAGGRDTQYF. CDR3 coding DNA: TGTGCCAGCAGTTTAAGACTAGCGGGGGGGAGAGATACGCAGTATTTT.

This rearrangement joins TRBV28 to TRBJ1-1; 8 bases fit TRBD1. Germline CDR1 is MDHEN and CDR2 is SYDVKM. V lost 5 bases, J lost 1 base, and 12 bases stayed unmatched. The CDR3 runs 17 residues. The DNA for the CDR3 is TGTGCCAGCAGTCAACTGGTGAGACAGGGGAAGAACACTGAAGCTTTCTTT. Protein sequence: CASSQLVRQGKNTEAFF.

In this sample, this clonotype turned up a few times. J is TRBJ2-5 and V is TRBV4-3, with 10 bases lining up with TRBD2. CDR3 length: 16 amino acids. Germline CDR1 is LGHNA and CDR2 is YSLEER. V lost 4 bases, J lost 1 base, and 6 bases stayed unmatched. The CDR3 DNA sequence: TGCGCCAGCAGCCGAGCTAGCGGGGGATTCCAAGAGACCCAGTACTTC. Amino acid sequence: CASSRASGGFQETQYF.

This clonotype was observed a handful of times. The chain couples TRBV29-1 to TRBJ1-5, with 7 bases matching TRBD1. The length of the CDR3 is 13 residues. Trimming removed 6 bases from V and 4 bases from J; junction bases left unmatched: 6. Germline CDR1 SQVTM, CDR2 ANQGSEA. Here the CDR3 reads CSVAGTANQPQHF. For the CDR3, the DNA is TGCAGCGTGGCAGGGACAGCGAATCAGCCCCAGCATTTT.

V and J are TRBV20-1 and TRBJ1-2; D is unclear. The CDR3 sequence is 12 residues long. CDR1 is DFQATT, CDR2 SNEGSKA, per germline (reference sequence). The V gene lost 3 bases and the J gene lost 8 bases, with 13 bases spanning the gap. The CDR3 reads CSASAGEVGYTF. CDR3 nucleotides: TGCAGTGCTAGTGCGGGAGAGGTCGGCTACACCTTC.

As concerns this clonotype: At one boundary the junction diverges from the germline segment, which might be a read error. This CDR3 reads CTSSFLGTSGGGYNEQFF. The CDR3 DNA reads TGTACCAGCAGTTTCCTGGGGACTAGCGGGGGAGGTTACAATGAGCAGTTCTTC. This sequence joins TRBV2 and TRBJ2-1; 14 bases are shared with TRBD2. The CDR3 loop spans 18 amino acids. Germline V gene data show CDR1 as SNHLY and CDR2 as FYNNEI.

The CDR3 nucleotides are TGCAGTGCGCCGGACAGGGGCCTTTCGAGCTCCTATAATTCACCCCTCCACTTT. This codes for CSAPDRGLSSSYNSPLHF. The rearrangement joins TRBV20-1 to TRBJ1-6, with TRBD1 matching 9 bases. The CDR3 covers 18 residues. V shed 6 bases, J shed 0 bases, and the junction held 12 bases outside the gene matches. Germline values: CDR1 DFQATT, CDR2 SNEGSKA (reference sequence).

This clonotype was detected a few times. The chain carries TRBV20-1 and TRBJ1-5; the D is unclear. Trimming shortened V by 1 base and J by 6 bases, and 7 bases separated the two germline ends. CDR3 length: 12 amino acids. Germline values: CDR1 DFQATT, CDR2 SNEGSKA (reference sequence). The CDR3 here is CSARAWGQPQHF. The CDR3 DNA sequence: TGCAGTGCTAGAGCATGGGGTCAGCCCCAGCATTTT.

The chain's CDR3 is CASGFLSSGNTIYF. The CDR3 nucleotides are TGTGCCAGCGGTTTCCTGAGCTCTGGAAACACCATATATTTT. The rearrangement links TRBV19 to TRBJ1-3; no definite D call. This CDR3 has 14 amino acids. Germline-derived CDR1 and CDR2 are LNHDA and SQIVND (reference sequence). Trimming left V 9 bases short and J 0 bases short, with 12 bases between.

The chain uses TRBV14 and TRBJ2-7; D uncertain. Germline CDR1 SGHDN, CDR2 FVKESK. V was clipped by 1 base and J by 3 bases, with 7 bases between them. There are 13 residues in the CDR3. The CDR3 is CASSQVWGYEQYF. CDR3 bases: TGTGCCAGCAGCCAAGTGTGGGGCTACGAGCAGTACTTC. The full variable domain, completed using reference TRBV14 and TRBJ2-7, is EAGVTQFPSHSVIEKGQTVTLRCDPISGHDNLYWYRRVMGKEIKFLLHFVKESKQDESGMPNNRFLAERTGGTYSTLKVQPAELEDSGVYFCASSQVWGYEQYFGPGTRLTVT.

This clonotype was observed at least ten times. An end of the junction does not agree with germline; a read error may underlie this. The chain links TRBV5-1 to TRBJ2-5, with D perhaps assigned TRBD1 or TRBD2 (5 bases each). Germline V CDR1 and CDR2: SGHRS, YFSETQ. The CDR3 sequence is 13 residues long. CDR3 coding DNA: TGTGCCAGCAGTTCCGGGGCCCAAGAGACCCAGTACTTC. Its protein is CASSSGAQETQYF.

This clonotype has more than one count but fewer than ten. The chain employs TRBV2 and TRBJ2-7; 8 bases align to TRBD2. The CDR3 runs to 14 residues. Trimming removed 4 bases from V and 0 bases from J; junction bases left unmatched: 2. Per the germline V gene, CDR1 is SNHLY and CDR2 is FYNNEI. The CDR3 bases are TGTGCCAGCAGTGTTAGCGGGGCCTCCTACGAGCAGTACTTC. Residues: CASSVSGASYEQYF.

This clonotype has ten or more counts. The chain uses TRBV11-2 and TRBJ1-2; D possibly corresponds to TRBD1 (5 bases). The V end lost 5 bases, the J end lost 1 base, and 8 bases lay between the germline ends. This CDR3 has 13 amino acids. In germline, CDR1 is SGHAT, CDR2 FQNNGV. CDR3 amino acids: CASSRGRNYGYTF. The CDR3 DNA follows: TGTGCCAGCAGCAGGGGTCGTAACTATGGCTACACCTTC. Complete variable domain (other parts from reference TRBV11-2 and TRBJ1-2): EAGVAQSPRYKIIEKRQSVAFWCNPISGHATLYWYQQILGQGPKLLIQFQNNGVVDDSQLPKDRFSAERLKGVDSTLKIQPAKLEDSAVYLCASSRGRNYGYTFGSGTRLTVV.

The table lists this clonotype with a few counts. The J gene is TRBJ2-1, the V gene TRBV5-1; D is ambiguous. The germline gives CDR1 SGHRS, CDR2 YFSETQ. Trimming shortened V by 0 bases and J by 5 bases, and 6 bases separated the two germline ends. There are 13 residues in the CDR3. CDR3 bases: TGCGCCAGCAGCTTGGACAACAACAATGAGCAGTTCTTC. This codes for CASSLDNNNEQFF.

The chain combines TRBV6-4 with TRBJ1-6; D is uncertain. This CDR3 region has 13 residues. Germline assignment: CDR1 MRHNA and CDR2 SNTAGT. The V end was cut by 2 bases, the J end by 9 bases, with 8 bases between. The CDR3 coding sequence is TGTGCCAGCAGTGACCAGGCCGGTTCACCCCTCCACTTT. Translating gives CASSDQAGSPLHF.

The J gene is TRBJ2-7, the V gene TRBV5-1; 8 nucleotides align to TRBD1. The CDR3 covers 14 residues. The J segment lost 3 bases and the V segment lost 5 bases, leaving 7 bases of the junction unmatched. Germline V gives CDR1 SGHRS, CDR2 YFSETQ. The chain's CDR3 is CASSSGQGFYEQYF. CDR3 bases: TGCGCCAGCAGTTCTGGACAGGGCTTCTACGAGCAGTACTTC.

The chain is built from TRBV10-3 and TRBJ2-1; TRBD1 aligns across 9 bases. This CDR3 comprises 15 residues. Germline V lookup: CDR1 ENHRY, CDR2 SYGVKD. Trimming took 6 bases from V and 4 from J; bases not matched to a gene: 7. CDR3 in DNA: TGTGCCATCAGCCCGGACAGGGGCCATTACAATGAGCAGTTCTTC. Translated, it gives CAISPDRGHYNEQFF.

Only one count was recorded for this clonotype. V is TRBV20-1 and J is TRBJ1-5; no firm D call. The CDR3 spans 13 residues. V gave up 6 bases and J gave up 4 bases, with 13 bases separating them. CDR1 is DFQATT and CDR2 is SNEGSKA in the germline V gene (reference sequence). Here the CDR3 DNA reads TGCAGTGCCCTAGGGCGGGGTAATCAGCCCCAGCATTTT. Its protein product is CSALGRGNQPQHF.

This clonotype was seen more than once but under ten times. This chain connects TRBV27 to TRBJ1-6; D is unclear. V was pared by 2 bases and J by 0 bases, with 8 bases between. The V gene's germline CDR1 is MNHEY and CDR2 SMNVEV (reference sequence). The CDR3 contains 16 residues. CDR3 amino acids: CASSLTRSSYNSPLHF. Written as DNA, the CDR3 is TGTGCCAGCAGTTTAACAAGGAGCTCCTATAATTCACCCCTCCACTTT.

V and J are TRBV3-1 and TRBJ2-7; D may be TRBD1 (6 bases). The CDR3 spans 14 residues. Trimming took off 3 bases at V and 1 base at J, with 10 bases between the two ends. In germline, CDR1 is LGHDT, CDR2 YNNKEL (reference sequence). CDR3 DNA sequence: TGTGCCAGCAGCCAGTGGACAGTTTCCTACGAGCAGTACTTC. Residues: CASSQWTVSYEQYF.

This clonotype was seen ten or more times. The chain carries TRBV7-8 and TRBJ2-5, with TRBD2 as a possible D gene (7 bases). The length of the CDR3 is 13 residues. V lost 8 bases and J 5 bases, leaving 15 bases between the germline ends. The germline gives CDR1 SGHVS, CDR2 FQNEAQ. The CDR3 region has the DNA TGTGCCAGCTCTAGGGGGGGGTCGGAGACCCAGTACTTC. It encodes CASSRGGSETQYF. Looking up the rest from reference TRBV7-8 and TRBJ2-5 gives the full variable domain: GAGVSQSPRYKVAKRGQDVALRCDPISGHVSLFWYQQALGQGPEFLTYFQNEAQLDKSGLPSDRFFAERPEGSVSTLKIQRTQQEDSAVYLCASSRGGSETQYFGPGTRLLVL.

CDR3 region: CAIGTGPDEQFF. In DNA, the CDR3 is TGTGCCATCGGGACAGGGCCGGATGAGCAGTTCTTC. This chain joins TRBV10-3 and TRBJ2-1, with TRBD1 matching 9 bases. The junction had 4 bases not matched to a gene; V was cut back by 8 bases and J by 8 bases. The germline gives CDR1 ENHRY, CDR2 SYGVKD. CDR3 size: 12 residues.

The chain combines TRBV5-1 with TRBJ2-7; D is perhaps TRBD1 (6 bases). Germline V CDR1 and CDR2: SGHRS, YFSETQ. V was clipped by 0 bases and J by 8 bases, with 15 bases between them. The CDR3 consists of 14 residues. CDR3 amino acids: CASSLAGAGDKQYF. CDR3 sequence (DNA): TGCGCCAGCAGCTTGGCCGGGGCAGGGGACAAGCAGTACTTC.

This clonotype was found a few times. The V gene is TRBV7-9, the J gene TRBJ1-1; D gene unclear. The germline CDR1 and CDR2 sequences are SEHNR and FQNEAQ (reference sequence). V was trimmed by 5 bases and J by 2 bases, leaving 6 bases between them. The CDR3 length is 12 residues. This CDR3 is CASSPHNTEAFF. CDR3 DNA: TGTGCCAGCAGCCCCCATAACACTGAAGCTTTCTTT.

The chain is built from TRBV27 and TRBJ1-1; 7 nucleotides agree with TRBD1. The V segment lost 3 bases and the J segment 0 bases; nucleotides outside the gene matches: 4. Germline V gene lookup returns CDR1 MNHEY and CDR2 SMNVEV (reference sequence). The CDR3 has 15 residues. CDR3 sequence (DNA): TGTGCCAGCAGTTTTCGGACAGGAGTGAACACTGAAGCTTTCTTT. Encoded protein: CASSFRTGVNTEAFF.